This T cell receptor (beta chain) was sequenced for a study of T cells in Graves' hyperthyroidism and ophthalmopathy. Using RNA transcripts as the source, TCR beta CDR3 regions were amplified. The TCR CDR3 was amplified in a first-round RT-PCR using the HTBI primer set. TCRdb called the multiplex PCR reads again in MiXCR, with one record for every CDR3 protein. This table holds over 500,000 distinct CDR3 sequences, approximately 17% found once. In regard to this clonotype: As yet, its antigen is unknown. A much more abundant neighbour one base away suggests this may be a read error. The missing conserved phenylalanine or tryptophan at the end of this CDR3 makes a read error likely.

Study-wide points: Also found in blood were most expanded thyroid clonotypes above 0.001.

This clonotype was obtained from a woman aged 18-35 years with Graves' ophthalmopathy. Sequenced input: blood.

CDR3 sequence reads: CASSQDREGGWTEAFL. For the CDR3, the DNA is TGTGCCAGCAGCCAAGATAGGGAGGGGGGTTGGACTGAAGCTTTCCTT. The J gene is TRBJ1-1, the V gene TRBV3-1, with D perhaps matching TRBD1 (6 bases). CDR1 is LGHDT and CDR2 is YNNKEL in the germline V gene (reference sequence). Trimming stripped 0 bases from V and 5 bases from J, with 16 bases between. CDR3 length: 16 residues.